The rows below give T cell receptor beta chains drawn from one sample of a study of blood T cell repertoires in COVID-19. The assay was immunoSEQ multiplex PCR, and TCRdb's table has in-frame clones only and misses some. The sample shows approximately 150,000 clones, roughly 89% of them seen only once. Sequencing input: peripheral blood. The source is a human donor in a cohort sampled during active COVID-19. The CDR3 runs from the conserved cysteine through the conserved F or W. D genes are given only for firm matches. The listing skips clone size in some rows; elsewhere it reads once, few, many or a size class.

d_gene: TRBD1; abundance: NA; j_gene: TRBJ2-3; v_gene: TRBV29-1; CDR3aa: CSVRTGGADTQYF; CDR3nt: TGCAGCGTGAGGACAGGGGGCGCAGATACGCAGTATTTT
d_gene: NA; abundance: NA; j_gene: TRBJ1-4; v_gene: TRBV5-8; CDR3aa: CASSLGLAPGLGEKLFF; CDR3nt: TGTGCCAGCAGCTTGGGGTTGGCCCCAGGGTTAGGTGAAAAACTGTTTTTT
d_gene: TRBD1; abundance: NA; j_gene: TRBJ1-6; v_gene: TRBV10-3; CDR3aa: CAISPGTGERDSPLHF; CDR3nt: TGTGCCATCAGTCCCGGGACAGGGGAGCGGGATTCACCCCTCCACTTT
d_gene: NA; abundance: NA; j_gene: TRBJ2-4; v_gene: TRBV11-2; CDR3aa: CASSLGGNIQYF; CDR3nt: TGTGCCAGCAGCTTAGGGGGCAACATTCAGTACTTC
d_gene: NA; abundance: NA; j_gene: TRBJ2-6; v_gene: TRBV7-2; CDR3aa: CASRSGAGANVLTF; CDR3nt: TGTGCCAGCAGATCAGGGGCTGGGGCCAACGTCCTGACTTTC
d_gene: NA; abundance: NA; j_gene: TRBJ1-1; v_gene: TRBV5-6; CDR3aa: CASSEVSMNTEAFF; CDR3nt: TGTGCCAGCAGCGAGGTCTCTATGAACACTGAAGCTTTCTTT
d_gene: NA; abundance: NA; j_gene: TRBJ2-7; v_gene: TRBV4-1; CDR3aa: CASSPFPGDSSYEQYF; CDR3nt: TGCGCCAGCAGCCCCTTTCCGGGGGATTCATCCTACGAGCAGTACTTC
d_gene: TRBD2; abundance: NA; j_gene: TRBJ2-3; v_gene: TRBV9; CDR3aa: CASSVGTSGGVRDTQYF; CDR3nt: TGTGCCAGCAGCGTAGGGACTAGCGGGGGGGTGAGGGATACGCAGTATTTT
d_gene: NA; abundance: NA; j_gene: TRBJ1-2; v_gene: TRBV7-9; CDR3aa: CASSGANYGYTF; CDR3nt: TGTGCCAGCAGTGGAGCTAACTATGGCTACACCTTC
d_gene: TRBD1; abundance: NA; j_gene: TRBJ1-6; v_gene: TRBV11-2; CDR3aa: CASGPGQYNSPLHF; CDR3nt: TGTGCCAGCGGCCCGGGACAGTATAATTCACCCCTCCACTTT
d_gene: NA; abundance: NA; j_gene: TRBJ2-6; v_gene: TRBV9; CDR3aa: CASSVEAGANVLTF; CDR3nt: TGTGCCAGCAGCGTGGAGGCTGGGGCCAACGTCCTGACTTTC
d_gene: TRBD2; abundance: NA; j_gene: TRBJ2-3; v_gene: TRBV10-1; CDR3aa: CASSERASGENTQYF; CDR3nt: TGCGCCAGCAGTGAGAGGGCTAGCGGGGAGAATACGCAGTATTTT
d_gene: TRBD1; abundance: few; j_gene: TRBJ1-5; v_gene: TRBV28; CDR3aa: CASSPGTGAHQPQHF; CDR3nt: TGTGCCAGCAGTCCCGGGACAGGGGCCCATCAGCCCCAGCATTTT
d_gene: NA; abundance: NA; j_gene: TRBJ2-5; v_gene: TRBV20-1; CDR3aa: CSACDSSETQYF; CDR3nt: TGCAGTGCTTGTGACTCTTCCGAGACCCAGTACTTC
d_gene: NA; abundance: NA; j_gene: TRBJ1-5; v_gene: TRBV7-8; CDR3aa: CASSFWGQGFQPQHF; CDR3nt: TGTGCCAGCAGCTTTTGGGGTCAGGGGTTTCAGCCCCAGCATTTT
d_gene: TRBD1; abundance: NA; j_gene: TRBJ1-1; v_gene: TRBV6-5; CDR3aa: CASGLHRGTEAFF; CDR3nt: TGTGCCAGCGGACTCCACAGGGGTACTGAAGCTTTCTTT
d_gene: NA; abundance: NA; j_gene: TRBJ1-6; v_gene: TRBV7-2; CDR3aa: CASSLDRLGNSPLHF; CDR3nt: TGTGCCAGCAGCTTGGACAGATTAGGGAATTCACCCCTCCACTTT
d_gene: TRBD2; abundance: NA; j_gene: TRBJ2-7; v_gene: TRBV11-2; CDR3aa: CASSFGGGLTYEQYF; CDR3nt: TGTGCCAGCAGCTTCGGGGGGGGGCTGACCTACGAGCAGTACTTC
d_gene: NA; abundance: NA; j_gene: TRBJ1-1; v_gene: TRBV7-9; CDR3aa: CASRRPEGNTEAFF; CDR3nt: TGTGCCAGCAGACGACCAGAGGGAAACACTGAAGCTTTCTTT
d_gene: NA; abundance: NA; j_gene: TRBJ1-1; v_gene: TRBV7-8; CDR3aa: CASSSSRGNTEAFF; CDR3nt: TGTGCCAGCAGCTCGTCCAGGGGGAACACTGAAGCTTTCTTT
d_gene: NA; abundance: NA; j_gene: TRBJ2-5; v_gene: TRBV4-2; CDR3aa: CASSPNPRGQETQYF; CDR3nt: TGTGCCAGCAGCCCCAACCCCCGGGGACAAGAGACCCAGTACTTC
d_gene: TRBD2; abundance: NA; j_gene: TRBJ2-5; v_gene: TRBV6-5; CDR3aa: CASRPGLAGSETQYF; CDR3nt: TGTGCCAGCAGACCGGGACTAGCGGGGTCAGAGACCCAGTACTTC
d_gene: NA; abundance: once; j_gene: TRBJ2-7; v_gene: TRBV7-8; CDR3aa: CASSPSPGQGLSPYEQYF; CDR3nt: TGTGCCAGCAGCCCGAGTCCGGGACAAGGGCTGTCGCCCTACGAGCAGTACTTC
d_gene: TRBD1; abundance: NA; j_gene: TRBJ1-3; v_gene: TRBV23-1; CDR3aa: CASRTGNSGNTIYF; CDR3nt: TGCGCCAGCAGGACAGGGAACTCTGGAAACACCATATATTTT
d_gene: NA; abundance: NA; j_gene: TRBJ1-1; v_gene: TRBV5-4; CDR3aa: CASSKGEATEAFF; CDR3nt: TGTGCCAGCAGCAAGGGAGAGGCCACTGAAGCTTTCTTT
d_gene: NA; abundance: once; j_gene: TRBJ1-2; v_gene: TRBV5-4; CDR3aa: CASSLATDNNGYTF; CDR3nt: TGTGCCAGCAGCTTGGCCACGGACAATAATGGCTACACCTTC
d_gene: TRBD1; abundance: NA; j_gene: TRBJ2-3; v_gene: TRBV7-9; CDR3aa: CASAKIQGIDTQYF; CDR3nt: TGTGCCAGCGCCAAAATACAGGGGATTGATACGCAGTATTTT
d_gene: NA; abundance: NA; j_gene: TRBJ1-1; v_gene: TRBV5-1; CDR3aa: CASSSTGFTEAFF; CDR3nt: TGCGCCAGCAGCTCAACAGGGTTCACTGAAGCTTTCTTT
d_gene: NA; abundance: NA; j_gene: TRBJ1-3; v_gene: TRBV15; CDR3aa: CATSRRIGSGNTIYF; CDR3nt: TGTGCCACCAGCAGACGCATCGGCTCTGGAAACACCATATATTTT
d_gene: TRBD1; abundance: NA; j_gene: TRBJ1-3; v_gene: TRBV4-2; CDR3aa: CASSLVGTGAGNTIYF; CDR3nt: TGTGCCAGCAGCCTTGTAGGGACAGGGGCTGGAAACACCATATATTTT
d_gene: NA; abundance: once; j_gene: TRBJ1-3; v_gene: TRBV25-1; CDR3aa: CASSENLQVTIYF; CDR3nt: TGTGCCAGCAGCGAGAACCTCCAGGTCACCATATATTTT